This T cell receptor (beta chain) was captured by sequencing in a study of OX40 agonist ivuxolimab in advanced cancers. The CDR3 loop spans 14 amino acids. The germline gives CDR1 MNHEY, CDR2 SVGAGI. V was cut by 4 bases and J by 7 bases, with 16 bases left in between. Measured with immunoSEQ multiplex PCR; TCRdb has only the in-frame clones, and not every one. The table has some 70,000 clones, roughly 88% seen once. The material sequenced was CD4+ or CD8+ T cells sorted from blood, taken in a trial of the OX40 agonist ivuxolimab. The sequence was obtained from an adult with an advanced solid tumor such as melanoma, head and neck, liver or kidney cancer. The chain combines TRBV6-5 with TRBJ1-2; tentative D call: TRBD1 (5 bases). The CDR3 reads CASSLLGPHSGYTF. The DNA for the CDR3 is TGTGCCAGCAGTTTATTGGGGCCTCATAGTGGCTACACCTTC.